Below are 20 T cell receptor beta chains sequenced from a single sample in a study of blood T cell repertoires in COVID-19. This table comes from immunoSEQ multiplex PCR, and its TCRdb copy is limited to in-frame clones, with some not included. The sample has under 250,000 clones, 85% to 90% seen once. Specimen: PBMCs or T cells enriched from blood (not recorded which). Receptors were obtained from a man aged 35-49 years who had recovered from COVID-19.

This clone has just a few counts. V usage is TRBV7-7 and J usage is TRBJ2-1, with 9 bases fitting TRBD2. Per the germline V gene, CDR1 is SSHAT and CDR2 is FNYEAQ (reference sequence). V shed 1 base and J 4 bases; nucleotides not matched to a gene: 5. The CDR3 length is 16 residues. The CDR3 region is CASSLEAGGSYNEQFF. The CDR3 nucleotides read TGTGCCAGCAGCTTAGAAGCGGGAGGTTCTTACAATGAGCAGTTCTTC.

This rearrangement joins TRBV27 to TRBJ2-2, with 8 bases identical to TRBD2. The J segment lost 0 bases and the V segment lost 9 bases, leaving 6 bases of the junction unmatched. The CDR3 covers 15 residues. CDR1 MNHEY and CDR2 SMNVEV come from the germline V gene (reference sequence). In DNA form, the CDR3 reads TGTGCCAGTTCCAAAGCGGGGGCGAACACCGGGGAGCTGTTTTTT. It codes for CASSKAGANTGELFF.

In this sample, this clone turned up a few times. This chain links TRBV6-5 with TRBJ1-2; D is perhaps TRBD1 (5 bases). The V end was cut by 2 bases, the J end by 8 bases, with 12 bases between. Per the germline V gene, CDR1 is MNHEY and CDR2 is SVGAGI. The CDR3 is made up of 13 amino acids. The CDR3 protein is CASSYGGRDGYTF. In DNA, the CDR3 is TGTGCCAGCAGTTACGGAGGGCGGGACGGCTACACCTTC.

The chain is built from TRBV12-3 or TRBV12-4 and TRBJ1-5, with a possible D match to TRBD1 (6 bases). V was trimmed by 6 bases and J by 11 bases, leaving 14 bases between them. This CDR3 comprises 12 residues. DNA of the CDR3: TGTGCCAGCAGCTGGGACATTTGGACCCAGCATTTT. Its protein is CASSWDIWTQHF.

V and J are TRBV6-7 and TRBJ2-1; 9 nucleotides match TRBD2. TRBV6-7 is classed as an ORF, of uncertain function. The CDR3 is 19 amino acids. V was pared by 7 bases and J by 2 bases, with 18 bases of the junction left unmatched. This chain's CDR3 is CASTKPCERGAEPYNEQFF. The CDR3 region has the DNA TGTGCCAGCACCAAACCTTGCGAGCGGGGGGCCGAGCCCTACAATGAGCAGTTCTTC.

The gene calls are TRBV9 and TRBJ2-7; 10 positions agree with TRBD2. Per the germline V gene, CDR1 is SGDLS and CDR2 is YYNGEE. The V segment lost 4 bases and the J segment 4 bases; nucleotides outside the gene matches: 8. CDR3 length: 15 amino acids. The CDR3 DNA reads TGTGCCAGCAGCATACTAGCGGGATTCGTGTACGAGCAGTACTTC. Translated: CASSILAGFVYEQYF.

The genes are TRBV7-9 and TRBJ2-3; no firm D call. V was pared by 2 bases and J by 4 bases, with 7 bases between. The CDR3 consists of 13 residues. Germline V CDR1 and CDR2: SEHNR, FQNEAQ (reference sequence). Here the CDR3 reads CASSLIVADTQYF. CDR3 in DNA: TGTGCCAGCAGCTTAATAGTTGCAGATACGCAGTATTTT.

The rearrangement links TRBV27 to TRBJ2-2; D not certain. The germline gives CDR1 MNHEY, CDR2 SMNVEV (reference sequence). This CDR3 comprises 14 residues. V lost 6 bases and J lost 2, with 10 bases in between. In DNA form, the CDR3 reads TGTGCCAGCAGGGCGGATTCTAACACCGGGGAGCTGTTTTTT. This codes for CASRADSNTGELFF.

J is TRBJ2-2 and V is TRBV9; D not resolved. Looked up from germline, CDR1 is SGDLS and CDR2 is YYNGEE. The CDR3 covers 14 residues. With 5 bases removed from V and 0 bases from J, the gap between germline ends came to 8 bases. The DNA for the CDR3 is TGTGCCAGCAGACAGACACCGAACACCGGGGAGCTGTTTTTT. Encoded protein: CASRQTPNTGELFF.

The rearrangement uses TRBV11-1 and TRBJ1-1; D call uncertain. The CDR3 sequence is 16 residues long. The germline V gene has CDR1 SGHAT and CDR2 FQDESV (reference sequence). Trimming pared 2 bases from V and 1 base from J, leaving 14 bases between. CDR3: CASSLLEGTRNTEAFF. The CDR3 DNA sequence: TGTGCCAGCAGCTTATTAGAGGGTACAAGGAACACTGAAGCTTTCTTT.

The gene calls are TRBV11-2 and TRBJ2-6; D not resolved. This CDR3 region has 15 residues. Germline lookup yields CDR1 SGHAT and CDR2 FQNNGV. Trimming took off 5 bases at V and 1 base at J, with 9 bases between the two ends. CDR3 sequence (DNA): TGTGCCAGCAGCCTCGAGCTTTCTGGGGCCAACGTCCTGACTTTC. Translation: CASSLELSGANVLTF.

DNA for the CDR3: TGTGCCAGCAGAAACAGGGTGCAAGAGACCCAGTACTTC. As protein: CASRNRVQETQYF. The chain carries TRBV7-2 and TRBJ2-5, with D possibly being TRBD1 (6 bases). Trimming pared 6 bases from V and 2 bases from J, leaving 10 bases between. The CDR3 loop spans 13 amino acids. Germline lookup yields CDR1 SGHTA and CDR2 FQGNSA.

The chain employs TRBV14 and TRBJ2-7; D not certain. This CDR3 has 10 amino acids. Trimming removed 8 bases at V and 4 bases at J, with 6 bases between. Germline CDR1 reads SGHDN; CDR2 reads FVKESK. The CDR3: CASPFYEQYF. CDR3 in DNA: TGTGCCAGCCCCTTTTACGAGCAGTACTTC.

The chain combines TRBV11-2 with TRBJ2-1; 8 bases are shared with TRBD2. Trimming removed 5 bases from V and 7 bases from J; junction bases left unmatched: 19. CDR3 length: 18 residues. CDR1 SGHAT and CDR2 FQNNGV come from the germline V gene. In nucleotides, the CDR3 is TGTGCCAGCAGCCGTACGCGGGGGGTTGGCGGGAGGAGGAATGAGCAGTTCTTC. Its translation is CASSRTRGVGGRRNEQFF.

The chain couples TRBV10-3 to TRBJ1-1; 7 bases fit TRBD1. This CDR3 is 11 amino acids long. CDR1 is ENHRY and CDR2 is SYGVKD in the germline V gene. Trimming cost V 6 bases and J 11 bases; bases outside gene matches: 6. CDR3 loop: CAIRGGVSAFF. DNA of the CDR3: TGTGCCATCAGAGGGGGCGTATCGGCTTTCTTT.

The CDR3 DNA reads TGCGCCAGCAGCATCTCGGGAGGCCCCTCCTACGAGCAGTACTTC. Translated, it gives CASSISGGPSYEQYF. V gene TRBV5-1 combines with J gene TRBJ2-7, with 7 nucleotides matching TRBD2. The trim removed 4 bases at V and 0 bases at J, leaving 7 bases unmatched. CDR1 and CDR2 from the germline V gene are SGHRS and YFSETQ. The length of the CDR3 is 15 residues. The variable domain in full, completed from reference TRBV5-1 and TRBJ2-7, reads KAGVTQTPRYLIKTRGQQVTLSCSPISGHRSVSWYQQTPGQGLQFLFEYFSETQRNKGNFPGRFSGRQFSNSRSEMNVSTLELGDSALYLCASSISGGPSYEQYFGPGTRLTVT.

This clone was seen only once. The V and J genes are TRBV12-3 or TRBV12-4 and TRBJ1-5; D is unresolved. V was clipped by 6 bases and J by 7 bases, with 13 bases between them. This CDR3 is 13 amino acids long. The CDR3 DNA is TGTGCCAGCAGCCGGAGGCTAGTACAGCCCCAGCATTTT. This codes for CASSRRLVQPQHF.

The V gene is TRBV7-9, the J gene TRBJ2-7; tentative D call: TRBD2 (5 bases). V lost 5 bases and J lost 9, with 20 bases in between. The CDR3 runs 14 residues. Germline V gives CDR1 SEHNR, CDR2 FQNEAQ (reference sequence). DNA of the CDR3: TGTGCCAGCAGCGCCGAGGGTAACCCTTACTTGCAGTACTTC. Amino acids: CASSAEGNPYLQYF.

The chain couples TRBV21-1 to TRBJ2-1; the tabulated D call, TRBD1, remains unverified against the DNA. TRBV21-1 is a documented pseudogene. This CDR3 contains 21 residues. The CDR3 is CASSNPISGTGKDGSYNEQFF. DNA for the CDR3: TGTGCCAGCAGCAATCCTATCTCCGGGACAGGGAAGGATGGCTCCTACAATGAGCAGTTCTTC.

The chain couples TRBV27 to TRBJ1-4; D is ambiguous. Germline loops: CDR1 MNHEY, CDR2 SMNVEV (reference sequence). The CDR3 is made up of 14 amino acids. V was trimmed by 3 bases and J by 4 bases, leaving 9 bases between them. The DNA for the CDR3 is TGTGCCAGCAGTTTCCGGGTCTTTAATGAAAAACTGTTTTTT. It specifies CASSFRVFNEKLFF.